This T cell receptor beta chain originates from a study of CD8 T cells in ankylosing spondylitis. General observations from the study: Previously reported in reactive arthritis synovial fluid and blood were some of the motif variants. CD8+ by phenotype, disease-linked clones were relatively rare in peripheral blood. Apparently characteristic of ankylosing spondylitis blood was a TCR beta motif (roughly eight highly homologous variants).

Libraries for TCR beta were made by quantitative 5'-RACE with molecular barcodes. TCRdb recomputed calls from the 5' RACE reads with MiXCR, one row per CDR3 protein. Here the sample spans some 240,000 distinct CDR3 sequences, around 6.6% being singletons. V shed 5 bases and J shed 2 bases, with 7 bases lying between them. The CDR3 covers 12 residues. CDR1 is SEHNR, CDR2 FQNEAQ, per germline (reference sequence). This clonotype was observed a handful of times. Its target is not known. This clonotype was obtained from a male donor with ankylosing spondylitis. The rearrangement joins TRBV7-9 to TRBJ2-7; no clear D. Sequencing used blood, either unsorted or a sorted T cell fraction (not recorded which). The CDR3 spells CASSTPPYEQYF. CDR3 bases: TGTGCCAGCAGCACACCCCCCTACGAGCAGTACTTC. The complete variable domain, with remaining parts taken from reference TRBV7-9 and TRBJ2-7, reads DTGVSQNPRHKITKRGQNVTFRCDPISEHNRLYWYRQTLGQGPEFLTYFQNEAQLEKSRLLSDRFSAERPKGSFSTLEIQRTEQGDSAMYLCASSTPPYEQYFGPGTRLTVT.